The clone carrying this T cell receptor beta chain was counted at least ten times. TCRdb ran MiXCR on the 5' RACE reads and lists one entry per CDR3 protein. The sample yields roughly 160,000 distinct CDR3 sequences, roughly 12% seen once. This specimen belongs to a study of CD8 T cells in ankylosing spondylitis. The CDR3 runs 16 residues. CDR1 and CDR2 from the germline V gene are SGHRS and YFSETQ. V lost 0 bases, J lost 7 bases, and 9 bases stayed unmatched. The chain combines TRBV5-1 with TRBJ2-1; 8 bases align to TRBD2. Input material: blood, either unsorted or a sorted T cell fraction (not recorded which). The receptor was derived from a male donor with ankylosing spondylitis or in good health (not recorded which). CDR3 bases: TGCGCCAGCAGCTTGGGCGGGGGGCAGATGGAAAATGAGCAGTTCTTC. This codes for CASSLGGGQMENEQFF.